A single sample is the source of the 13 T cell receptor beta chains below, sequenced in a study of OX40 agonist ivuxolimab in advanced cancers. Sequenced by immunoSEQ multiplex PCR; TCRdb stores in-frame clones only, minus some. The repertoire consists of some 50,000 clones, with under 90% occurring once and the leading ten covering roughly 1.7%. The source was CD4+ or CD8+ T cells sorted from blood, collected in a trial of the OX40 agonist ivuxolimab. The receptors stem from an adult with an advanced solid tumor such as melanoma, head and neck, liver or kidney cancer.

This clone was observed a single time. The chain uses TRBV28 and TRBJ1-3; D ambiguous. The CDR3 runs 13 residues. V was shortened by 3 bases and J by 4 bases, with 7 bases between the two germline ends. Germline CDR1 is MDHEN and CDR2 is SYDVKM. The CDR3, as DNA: TGTGCCAGCAGTTTTTATGGGGGAAACACCATATATTTT. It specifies CASSFYGGNTIYF.

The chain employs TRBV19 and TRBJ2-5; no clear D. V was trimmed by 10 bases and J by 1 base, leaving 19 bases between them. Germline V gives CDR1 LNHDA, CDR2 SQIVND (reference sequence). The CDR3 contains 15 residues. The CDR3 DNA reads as TGTGCCACCGCACCCCTCTCAGGAGCCCAAGAGACCCAGTACTTC. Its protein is CATAPLSGAQETQYF.

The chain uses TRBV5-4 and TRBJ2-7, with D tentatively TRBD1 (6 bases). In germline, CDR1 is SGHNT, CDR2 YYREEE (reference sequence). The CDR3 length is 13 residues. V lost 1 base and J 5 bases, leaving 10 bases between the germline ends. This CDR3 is CASSLNRADEQYF. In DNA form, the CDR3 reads TGTGCCAGCAGCTTGAACAGGGCGGACGAGCAGTACTTC.

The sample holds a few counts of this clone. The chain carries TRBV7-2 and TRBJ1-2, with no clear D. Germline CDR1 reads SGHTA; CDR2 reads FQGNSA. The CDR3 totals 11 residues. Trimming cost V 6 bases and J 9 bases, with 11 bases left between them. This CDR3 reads CASSLGVSYTF. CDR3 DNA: TGTGCCAGCAGTCTCGGGGTTAGCTACACCTTC.

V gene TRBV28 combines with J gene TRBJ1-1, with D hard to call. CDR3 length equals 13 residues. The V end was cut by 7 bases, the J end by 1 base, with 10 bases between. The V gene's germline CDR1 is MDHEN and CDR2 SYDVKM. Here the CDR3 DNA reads TGTGCCAGCACCGTCGATTGGAACACTGAAGCTTTCTTT. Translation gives CASTVDWNTEAFF.

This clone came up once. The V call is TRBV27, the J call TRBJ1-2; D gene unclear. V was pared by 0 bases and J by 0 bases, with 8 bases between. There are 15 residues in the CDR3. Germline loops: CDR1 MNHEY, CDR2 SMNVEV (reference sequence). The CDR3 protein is CASSLSRAPNYGYTF. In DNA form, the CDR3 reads TGTGCCAGCAGTTTATCTCGGGCCCCTAACTATGGCTACACCTTC.

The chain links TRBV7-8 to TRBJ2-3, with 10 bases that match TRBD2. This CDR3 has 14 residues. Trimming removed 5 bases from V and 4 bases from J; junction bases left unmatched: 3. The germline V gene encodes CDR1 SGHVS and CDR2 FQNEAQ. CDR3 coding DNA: TGTGCCAGCAGCGCCAGCGGGAGGGCAGATACGCAGTATTTT. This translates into CASSASGRADTQYF. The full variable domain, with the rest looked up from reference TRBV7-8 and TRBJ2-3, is GAGVSQSPRYKVAKRGQDVALRCDPISGHVSLFWYQQALGQGPEFLTYFQNEAQLDKSGLPSDRFFAERPEGSVSTLKIQRTQQEDSAVYLCASSASGRADTQYFGPGTRLTVL.

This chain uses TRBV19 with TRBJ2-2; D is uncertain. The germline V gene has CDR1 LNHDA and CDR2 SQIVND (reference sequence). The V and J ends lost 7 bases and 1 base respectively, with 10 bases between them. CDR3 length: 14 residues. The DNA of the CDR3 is TGTGCCAGTATTAATATCGGGAACACCGGGGAGCTGTTTTTT. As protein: CASINIGNTGELFF.

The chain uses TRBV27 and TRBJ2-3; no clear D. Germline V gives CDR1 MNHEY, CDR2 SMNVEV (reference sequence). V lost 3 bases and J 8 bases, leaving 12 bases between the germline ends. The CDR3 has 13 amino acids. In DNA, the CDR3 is TGTGCCAGCAGTTTTAACCCGCCGGCTACGCAGTATTTT. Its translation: CASSFNPPATQYF.

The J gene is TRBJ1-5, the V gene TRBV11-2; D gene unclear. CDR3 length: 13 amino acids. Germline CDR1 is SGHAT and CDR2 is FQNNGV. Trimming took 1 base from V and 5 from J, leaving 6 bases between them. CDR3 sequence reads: CASSLVHYQPQHF. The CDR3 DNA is TGTGCCAGCAGCTTAGTACACTATCAGCCCCAGCATTTT.

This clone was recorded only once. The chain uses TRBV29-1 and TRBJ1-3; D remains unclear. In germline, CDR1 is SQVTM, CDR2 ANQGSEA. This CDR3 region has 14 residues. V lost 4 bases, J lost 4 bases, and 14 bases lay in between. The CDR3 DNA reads TGCAGCGTTGGCTATTCGGGTTTGGGAAACACCATATATTTT. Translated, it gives CSVGYSGLGNTIYF.

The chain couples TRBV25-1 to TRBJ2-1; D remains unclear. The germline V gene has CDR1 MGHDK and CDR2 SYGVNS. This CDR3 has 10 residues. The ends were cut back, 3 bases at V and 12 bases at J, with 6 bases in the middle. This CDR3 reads CASSDTLQFF. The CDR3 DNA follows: TGTGCCAGCAGTGACACTCTGCAGTTCTTC. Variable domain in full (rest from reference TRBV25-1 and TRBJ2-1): EADIYQTPRYLVIGTGKKITLECSQTMGHDKMYWYQQDPGMELHLIHYSYGVNSTEKGDLSSESTVSRIRTEHFPLTLESARPSHTSQYLCASSDTLQFFGPGTRLTVL.

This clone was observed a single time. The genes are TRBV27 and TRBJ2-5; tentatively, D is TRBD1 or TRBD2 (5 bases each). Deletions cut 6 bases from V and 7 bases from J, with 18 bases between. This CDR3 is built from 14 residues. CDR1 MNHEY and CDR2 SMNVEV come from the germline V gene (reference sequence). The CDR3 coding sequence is TGTGCCAGCAGGGTTAGGGTAATTGGGGGGACCCAGTACTTC. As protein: CASRVRVIGGTQYF.